The entry below gives a single TCR beta chain sequence along with its context. This clonotype was seen a few times. It lacks a known antigen. Per-nucleotide qualities are absent, and no much larger clonotype sits a single base away. These data come from a study of T-cell memory formation after mild COVID-19 (dated by TCRdb to 2020 to 2022). Broadly, across the study: TCR sequence clusters from the two donors were found to be largely donor specific. The cohort was made up of two young adult volunteers, one female and one male, who were previously healthy. In a couple of donors, T-cell clones that expanded and contracted after mild COVID-19 were tracked by sequencing TCRalpha and TCRbeta repertoires over time. Broader findings and caveats from the paper: The study covered only a couple of mild cases, and larger cohorts including severe cases with pre-infection samples were considered necessary. Balanced CD4/CD8 phenotypes were observed for clones contracting from day 15 to 85, whereas a bias towards CD4+ was observed for a second wave of clones expanding from day 15 to 37. SARS-CoV-2 specificity was not confirmed for the second-wave clones peaking on day 37. Contracting CD4+ clones were located mainly in the CM and EM memory subsets, whereas CD8+ clones were found to be enriched in EMRA. The detection of some responding clones in pre-infection memory suggests that pre-existing cross-reactive memory T cells joined the SARS-CoV-2 response.

The junction shows trimming of 3 bases on V and 0 bases on J, plus 15 bases between the germline ends. The CDR3 starts with the cysteine, ends with the phenylalanine, and has 18 residues. This entry keeps only the CDR3 DNA: 54 bases, framed from base 1. The germline V gene supplies CDR1 MDHEN and CDR2 SYDVKM. PBMCs were isolated by Ficoll-Paque density gradient centrifugation. Sequencing took place on an Illumina NovaSeq 6000. cDNA libraries for TCRalpha and TCRbeta were prepared by 5'RACE using constant-segment primers, with sample barcodes and unique molecular identifiers added. Trizol reagent was used to extract RNA from every sample. Amplification of the libraries took two PCR steps, and the second step added a second sample barcode plus Illumina TruSeq adapters. Sequencing of the libraries was done on an Illumina NovaSeq, producing 2 x 150 bp paired-end reads. From the authors' description of their analysis: Demultiplexing of reads and collapsing into UMI-guided consensus sequences were performed with migec v1.2.7. With mixcr v2.1.11, UMI consensuses were aligned to TRA and TRB V and J templates and assembled into clonotypes. Clonotypes were classified as expanded or contracted when called significant by both edgeR and NoisET, with noise models trained on biological replicates. For edgeR calls, a false discovery rate-adjusted p below 0.01 and a log2 fold-change threshold of 1 were applied. As an exploratory analysis of dynamics, max-normalized trajectories of the 1000 most abundant clonotypes were examined with PCA combined with hierarchical clustering. Each responding clone was given a CD4 or CD8 phenotype based on the CD4+ and CD8+ repertoires, which had been sequenced separately. Clones were called with MiXCR by TCRdb after fastp trimmed the public reads at Q25, and only in-frame beta chains were retained. Every CDR3 protein is listed once, alongside the most common genes and DNA of its rows. TCRdb, not the authors, supplied the V and J calls. The sample includes hundreds of thousands of distinct CDR3 sequences, with 15% observed a single time. Around 2.2% of the sample lies in the top ten.

The receptor comes from an adult woman who had mild COVID-19 (a few samples of this study predate the infection). The sample titles of this study are shuffled in the database, so cell type and time point are left out; the donor was told from shared clones. The sequenced material came from PBMCs or a T cell subset sorted from them (not recorded which). The chain was built from TRBV28 and TRBJ2-6; the D gene is possibly TRBD1 or TRBD2, with 5 bases matching each. The nucleotide sequence is TGTGCCAGCAGTTTCCCTGGGCAGGGACGCTCTGGGGCCAACGTCCTGACTTTC. It specifies CASSFPGQGRSGANVLTF.